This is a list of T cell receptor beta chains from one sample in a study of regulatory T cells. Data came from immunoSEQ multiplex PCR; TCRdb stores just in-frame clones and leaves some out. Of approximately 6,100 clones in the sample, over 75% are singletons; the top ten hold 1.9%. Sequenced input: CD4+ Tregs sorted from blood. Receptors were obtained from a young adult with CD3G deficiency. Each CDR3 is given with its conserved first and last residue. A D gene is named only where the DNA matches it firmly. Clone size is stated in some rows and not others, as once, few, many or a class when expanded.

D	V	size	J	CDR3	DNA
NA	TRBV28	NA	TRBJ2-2	CASSSSARNYRTGELFF	TGTGCCAGCAGTTCGTCGGCAAGGAACTACCGCACCGGGGAGCTGTTTTTT
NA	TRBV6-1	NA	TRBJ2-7	CASRLTGTYEQYF	TGTGCCAGCAGATTGACAGGTACCTACGAGCAGTACTTC
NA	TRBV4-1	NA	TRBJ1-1	CASSQDGRGLMNTEAFF	TGCGCCAGCAGCCAAGATGGAAGGGGATTGATGAACACTGAAGCTTTCTTT
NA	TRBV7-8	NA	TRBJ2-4	CASSFAGQNIQYF	TGTGCCAGCAGCTTTGCAGGCCAAAACATTCAGTACTTC
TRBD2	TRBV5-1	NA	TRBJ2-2	CASSLAGIGTGELFF	TGCGCCAGCAGCCTAGCGGGGATCGGCACCGGGGAGCTGTTTTTT
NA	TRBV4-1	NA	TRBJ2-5	CASSQDALKTQYF	TGCGCCAGCAGCCAAGATGCCTTAAAGACCCAGTACTTC
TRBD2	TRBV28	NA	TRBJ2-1	CASSHSGRGYNEQFF	TGTGCCAGCAGTCATAGCGGGAGAGGCTACAATGAGCAGTTCTTC
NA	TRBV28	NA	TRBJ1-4	CASSPMTGVNEKLFF	TGTGCCAGCAGTCCGATGACAGGCGTTAATGAAAAACTGTTTTTT
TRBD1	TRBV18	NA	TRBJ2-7	CASSLGQREQYF	TGTGCCAGCTCACTGGGACAGAGGGAGCAGTACTTC
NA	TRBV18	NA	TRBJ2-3	CASSPDSRPGTQYF	TGTGCCAGCTCACCGGACTCACGCCCGGGTACGCAGTATTTT
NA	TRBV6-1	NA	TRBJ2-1	CASSGGGSSYNEQFF	TGTGCCAGCAGTGGTGGGGGGAGCTCCTACAATGAGCAGTTCTTC
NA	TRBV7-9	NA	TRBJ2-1	CASSLFYDNEQFF	TGTGCCAGCAGCTTGTTTTACGACAATGAGCAGTTCTTC
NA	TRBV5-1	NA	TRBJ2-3	CASSFARSTDTQYF	TGCGCCAGCAGCTTCGCCAGAAGCACAGATACGCAGTATTTT
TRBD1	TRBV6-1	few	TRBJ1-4	CASSEGQGLFGNEKLFF	TGTGCCAGCAGTGAGGGACAGGGCCTCTTCGGGAATGAAAAACTGTTTTTT
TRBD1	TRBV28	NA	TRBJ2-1	CASSPQGQGRNEQFF	TGTGCCAGCAGCCCGCAGGGACAGGGAAGGAATGAGCAGTTCTTC
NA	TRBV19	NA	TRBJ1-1	CASSNVLNTEAFF	TGTGCCAGTAGTAATGTTCTGAACACTGAAGCTTTCTTT
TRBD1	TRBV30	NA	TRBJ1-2	CAWSGPGTGNYGYTF	TGTGCCTGGAGTGGCCCGGGGACAGGGAACTATGGCTACACCTTC
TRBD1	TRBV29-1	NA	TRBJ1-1	CSVEDQNGRGPFAEAFF	TGCAGCGTTGAAGATCAGAATGGCAGGGGGCCCTTTGCTGAAGCTTTCTTT
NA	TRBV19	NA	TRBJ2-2	CASSVGGGRTGELFF	TGTGCCAGTAGTGTTGGGGGCGGACGCACCGGGGAGCTGTTTTTT
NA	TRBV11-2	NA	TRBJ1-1	CASSLGAPGTEAFF	TGTGCCAGCAGCTTAGGGGCTCCGGGGACTGAAGCTTTCTTT
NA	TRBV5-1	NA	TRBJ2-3	CASSFGGFTDTQYF	TGCGCCAGCAGCTTCGGCGGATTCACAGATACGCAGTATTTT
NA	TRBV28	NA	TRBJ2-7	CASSKSQGSRYEQYF	TGTGCCAGCAGTAAATCCCAGGGTTCTCGCTACGAGCAGTACTTC
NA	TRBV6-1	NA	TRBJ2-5	CASSEGLRGKTQYF	TGTGCCAGCAGTGAGGGACTCCGCGGGAAGACCCAGTACTTC
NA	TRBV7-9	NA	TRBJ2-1	CASSLDFSYNEQFF	TGTGCCAGCAGCCTGGACTTCTCCTACAATGAGCAGTTCTTC
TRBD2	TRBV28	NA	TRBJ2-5	CASSLWVAGERRETQYF	TGTGCCAGCAGTTTATGGGTAGCGGGAGAGAGGAGGGAGACCCAGTACTTC
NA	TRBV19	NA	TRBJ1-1	CASSIRQGSSHKAFF	TGTGCCAGTAGTATACGGCAAGGATCCTCCCATAAAGCTTTCTTT
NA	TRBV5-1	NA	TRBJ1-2	CASRLNTGGYGYTF	TGCGCCAGCAGGTTAAATACTGGGGGTTATGGCTACACCTTC
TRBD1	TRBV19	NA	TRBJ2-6	CASSTDRGWANVLTF	TGTGCCAGTAGTACCGACAGGGGCTGGGCCAACGTCCTGACTTTC
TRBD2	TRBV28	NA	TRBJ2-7	CASSFGGERQYF	TGTGCCAGCAGTTTTGGGGGGGAGAGGCAGTACTTC
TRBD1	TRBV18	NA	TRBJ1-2	CASSPLSGTGEAIRGYTF	TGTGCCAGCTCACCACTATCCGGGACAGGGGAGGCTATTCGCGGCTACACCTTC
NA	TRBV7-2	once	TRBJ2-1	CASSLDRANEQFF	TGTGCCAGCAGCTTAGACAGAGCTAATGAGCAGTTCTTC
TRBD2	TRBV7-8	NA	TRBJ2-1	CASSSGLAGVGEQFF	TGTGCCAGCAGCTCTGGACTAGCGGGCGTCGGAGAGCAGTTCTTC
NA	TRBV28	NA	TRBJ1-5	CASSLRGRGSNQPQHF	TGTGCCAGCAGTTTGCGGGGGCGCGGGTCCAATCAGCCCCAGCATTTT
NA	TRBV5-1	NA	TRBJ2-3	CASSLASLRLDTQYF	TGCGCCAGCAGCTTGGCCTCCCTCAGGTTGGATACGCAGTATTTT
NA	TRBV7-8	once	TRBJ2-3	CASSSARLTDTQYF	TGTGCCAGCAGTTCCGCCCGCCTCACAGATACGCAGTATTTT
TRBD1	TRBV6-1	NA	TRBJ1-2	CASRRRGPDYGYTF	TGTGCCAGCAGACGCAGGGGGCCTGACTATGGCTACACCTTC
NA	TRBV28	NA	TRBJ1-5	CASSLRGGGNQPQHF	TGTGCCAGCAGTTTAAGGGGTGGCGGCAATCAGCCCCAGCATTTT
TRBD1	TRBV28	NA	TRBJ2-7	CASSLWGQGAYEQYF	TGTGCCAGCAGTTTATGGGGACAGGGAGCCTACGAGCAGTACTTC
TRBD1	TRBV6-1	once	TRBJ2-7	CASTVLGTGGNEQYF	TGTGCCAGCACGGTACTGGGGACAGGGGGAAACGAGCAGTACTTC
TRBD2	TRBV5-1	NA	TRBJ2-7	CASSLSGGSGYEQYF	TGCGCCAGCAGCTTAAGCGGGGGCTCCGGCTACGAGCAGTACTTC
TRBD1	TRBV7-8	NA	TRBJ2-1	CASSLGFRDSEQFF	TGTGCCAGCAGCTTAGGTTTTAGGGACAGTGAGCAGTTCTTC
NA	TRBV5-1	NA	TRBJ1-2	CASSLGHGGDYNYGYTF	TGCGCCAGCAGCTTGGGTCATGGAGGAGATTATAACTATGGCTACACCTTC
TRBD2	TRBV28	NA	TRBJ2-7	CASSLASGSGYEQYF	TGTGCCAGCAGTTTAGCTAGCGGGAGTGGCTACGAGCAGTACTTC
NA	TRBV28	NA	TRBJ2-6	CASSSPGAQGANVLTF	TGTGCCAGCAGTTCCCCGGGGGCGCAGGGGGCCAACGTCCTGACTTTC
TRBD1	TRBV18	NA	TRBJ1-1	CASSLDRGSTEAFF	TGTGCCAGCTCACTCGACAGGGGGAGTACTGAAGCTTTCTTT
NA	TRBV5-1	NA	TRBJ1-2	CASSFRDGSYGYTF	TGCGCCAGCAGCTTCCGGGACGGGAGCTATGGCTACACCTTC
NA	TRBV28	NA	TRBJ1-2	CASSPRAGYGYTF	TGTGCCAGCAGTCCGAGGGCCGGCTATGGCTACACCTTC
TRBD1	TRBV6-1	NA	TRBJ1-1	CASSPGQGTGTEAFF	TGTGCCAGCAGTCCGGGACAGGGGACGGGCACTGAAGCTTTCTTT
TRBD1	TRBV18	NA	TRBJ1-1	CASSPDRATEAFF	TGTGCCAGCTCACCCGACAGGGCCACTGAAGCTTTCTTT
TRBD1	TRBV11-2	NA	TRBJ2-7	CASSLAGTGPYEQYF	TGTGCCAGCAGCCTAGCCGGGACAGGGCCCTACGAGCAGTACTTC